This T cell receptor (beta chain) comes out of a study of beta chain features in type 1 diabetes. Whole-study results and caveats: A pattern of fewer insertions and more deletions at VDJ junctions was seen in type 1 diabetes patients. The study found moderately but significantly shorter TCRB CDR3s in all four CD4+ subsets of Type 1 diabetes patients. Unsettled here was the matter of whether HLA type influences TCRB rearrangement.

Reverse transcription of all isolated RNA meant that expressed TCRB transcripts were sequenced. Measured with immunoSEQ multiplex PCR; TCRdb has only the in-frame clones, and not every one. The sample lists a few hundred thousand clones, 25% to 35% occurring once. Comment on this clone: The target antigen is unknown.

The CDR3 is made up of 16 amino acids. Per the germline V gene, CDR1 is SGDLS and CDR2 is YYNGEE. With 0 bases removed from V and 0 bases from J, the gap between germline ends came to 11 bases. The chain links TRBV9 to TRBJ2-3; perhaps TRBD2 as D (5 bases). The TCR was taken from a man in his late teens or twenties in good health. Material for sequencing was naive CD4+ T cells from blood. CDR3 nucleotides: TGTGCCAGCAGCGTAGCTAGCCAGCGGAGCACAGATACGCAGTATTTT. Its protein is CASSVASQRSTDTQYF.